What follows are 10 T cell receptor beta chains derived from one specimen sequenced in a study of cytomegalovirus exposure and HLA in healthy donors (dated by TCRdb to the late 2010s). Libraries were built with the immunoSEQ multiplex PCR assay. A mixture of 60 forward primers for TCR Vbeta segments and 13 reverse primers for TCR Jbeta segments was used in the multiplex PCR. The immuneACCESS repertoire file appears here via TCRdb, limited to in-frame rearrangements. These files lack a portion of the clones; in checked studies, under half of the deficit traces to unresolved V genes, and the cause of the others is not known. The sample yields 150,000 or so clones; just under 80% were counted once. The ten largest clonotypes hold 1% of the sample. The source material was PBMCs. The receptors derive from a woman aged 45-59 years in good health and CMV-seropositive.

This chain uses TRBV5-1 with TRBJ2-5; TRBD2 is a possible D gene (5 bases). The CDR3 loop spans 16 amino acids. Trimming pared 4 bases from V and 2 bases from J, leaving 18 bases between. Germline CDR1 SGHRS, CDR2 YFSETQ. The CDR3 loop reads CASSLARGGNQETQYF. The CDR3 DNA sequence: TGCGCCAGCAGCCTGGCCCGGGGTGGGAATCAAGAGACCCAGTACTTC. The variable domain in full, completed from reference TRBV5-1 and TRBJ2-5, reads KAGVTQTPRYLIKTRGQQVTLSCSPISGHRSVSWYQQTPGQGLQFLFEYFSETQRNKGNFPGRFSGRQFSNSRSEMNVSTLELGDSALYLCASSLARGGNQETQYFGPGTRLLVL.

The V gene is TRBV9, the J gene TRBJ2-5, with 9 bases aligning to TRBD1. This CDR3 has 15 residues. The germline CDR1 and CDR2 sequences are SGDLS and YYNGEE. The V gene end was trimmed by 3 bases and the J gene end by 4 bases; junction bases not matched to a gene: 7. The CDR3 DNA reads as TGTGCCAGCAGCGCCGGGGACAGGGTAATAGAGACCCAGTACTTC. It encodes CASSAGDRVIETQYF.

CDR3 sequence reads: CASSPGGGRRETQYF. The CDR3 nucleotides read TGTGCCAGCAGCCCCGGGGGAGGGCGGCGAGAGACCCAGTACTTC. J is TRBJ2-5 and V is TRBV6-4, with TRBD2 identical over 7 bases. Germline CDR1 is MRHNA and CDR2 is SNTAGT. The CDR3 loop spans 15 amino acids. Trimming cost V 6 bases and J 4 bases; bases outside gene matches: 11.

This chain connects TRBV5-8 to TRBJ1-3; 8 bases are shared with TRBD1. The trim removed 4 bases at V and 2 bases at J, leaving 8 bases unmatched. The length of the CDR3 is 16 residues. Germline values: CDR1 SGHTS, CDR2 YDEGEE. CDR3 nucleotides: TGTGCCAGCAGCAAGGGACAGGCCCTTCCTGGAAACACCATATATTTT. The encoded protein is CASSKGQALPGNTIYF.

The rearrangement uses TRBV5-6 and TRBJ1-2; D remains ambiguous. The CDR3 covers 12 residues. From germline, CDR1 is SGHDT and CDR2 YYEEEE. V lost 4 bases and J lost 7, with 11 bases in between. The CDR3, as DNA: TGTGCCAGCAGCCCGGGAGGCTCTGGCTACACCTTC. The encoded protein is CASSPGGSGYTF.

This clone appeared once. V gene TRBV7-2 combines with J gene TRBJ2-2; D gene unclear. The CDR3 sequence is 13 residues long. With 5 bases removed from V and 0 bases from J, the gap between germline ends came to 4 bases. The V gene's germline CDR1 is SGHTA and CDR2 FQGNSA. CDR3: CASSPANTGELFF. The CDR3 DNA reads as TGTGCCAGCAGCCCGGCGAACACCGGGGAGCTGTTTTTT.

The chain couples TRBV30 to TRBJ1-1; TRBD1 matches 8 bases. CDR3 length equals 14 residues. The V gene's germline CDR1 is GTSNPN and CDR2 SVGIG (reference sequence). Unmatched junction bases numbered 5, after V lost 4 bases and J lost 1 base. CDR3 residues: CAWNRGFSNTEAFF. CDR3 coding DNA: TGTGCCTGGAACAGGGGGTTTTCGAACACTGAAGCTTTCTTT.

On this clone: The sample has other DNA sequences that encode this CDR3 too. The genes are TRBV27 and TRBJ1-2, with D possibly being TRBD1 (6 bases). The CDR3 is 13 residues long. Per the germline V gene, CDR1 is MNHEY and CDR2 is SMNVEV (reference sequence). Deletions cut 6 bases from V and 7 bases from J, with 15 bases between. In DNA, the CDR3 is TGTGCCAGCAGCACTACAGGGCACGGTGGCTACACCTTC. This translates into CASSTTGHGGYTF.

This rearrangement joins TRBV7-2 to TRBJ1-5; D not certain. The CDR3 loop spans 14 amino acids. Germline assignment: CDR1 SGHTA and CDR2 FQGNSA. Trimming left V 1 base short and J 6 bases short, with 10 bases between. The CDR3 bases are TGTGCCAGCAGCTTAGTTCGGGGAGGTCAGCCCCAGCATTTT. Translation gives CASSLVRGGQPQHF.

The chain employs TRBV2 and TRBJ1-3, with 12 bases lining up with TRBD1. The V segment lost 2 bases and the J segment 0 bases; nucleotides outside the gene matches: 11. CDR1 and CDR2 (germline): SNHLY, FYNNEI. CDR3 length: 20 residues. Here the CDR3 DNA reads TGTGCCAGCAGTGAATTTAGCGGGACAGGGGGCTTCCGCTCTGGAAACACCATATATTTT. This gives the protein CASSEFSGTGGFRSGNTIYF.